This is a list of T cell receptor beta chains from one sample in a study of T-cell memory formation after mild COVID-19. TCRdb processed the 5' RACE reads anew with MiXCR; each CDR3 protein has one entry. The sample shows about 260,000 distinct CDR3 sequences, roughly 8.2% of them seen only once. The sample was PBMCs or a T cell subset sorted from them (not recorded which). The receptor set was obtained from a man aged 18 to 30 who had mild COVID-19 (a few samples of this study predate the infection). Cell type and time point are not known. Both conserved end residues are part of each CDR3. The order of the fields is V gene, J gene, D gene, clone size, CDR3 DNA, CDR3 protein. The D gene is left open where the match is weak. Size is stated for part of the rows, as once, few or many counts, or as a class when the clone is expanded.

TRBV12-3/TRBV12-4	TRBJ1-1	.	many	TGTGCCAGCAGTTTATGGACCTTGACAGGGAACACTGAAGCTTTCTTT	CASSLWTLTGNTEAFF
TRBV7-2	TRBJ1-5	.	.	TGTGCCAGCGGCAGACAGAGCAATCAGCCCCAGCATTTT	CASGRQSNQPQHF
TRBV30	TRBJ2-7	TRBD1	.	TGTGCCTGGAGTGTATGGGACAGGACCTCCTACGAGCAGTACTTC	CAWSVWDRTSYEQYF
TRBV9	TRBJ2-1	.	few	TGTGCCAGCAGCGGCGGGGACTCACACGGGCCCAATGAGCAGTTCTTC	CASSGGDSHGPNEQFF
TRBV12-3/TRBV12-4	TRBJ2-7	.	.	TGTGCCAGCAGTTACAGGATGGGTGGGTATAGGGAGCAGTACTTC	CASSYRMGGYREQYF
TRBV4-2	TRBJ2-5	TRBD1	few	TGTGCCAGCAGCCAAGCTTCGACAGGGGGGGAAGAGACCCAGTACTTC	CASSQASTGGEETQYF
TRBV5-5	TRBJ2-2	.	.	TGTGCCAGCAGCCCCCAAGGCGGGGCGGCCACCGGGGAGCTGTTTTTT	CASSPQGGAATGELFF
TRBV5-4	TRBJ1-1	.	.	TGTGCCAGCAGCTTGCCAGGGAGCGCTGAAGCTTTCTTT	CASSLPGSAEAFF
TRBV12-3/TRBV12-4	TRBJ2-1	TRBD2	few	TGTGCCAGCAGTTTGCTAGCGGGGGCCGGTGAGCAGTTCTTC	CASSLLAGAGEQFF
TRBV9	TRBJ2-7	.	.	TGTGCCAGCAGCGTAGGAGGGGGACCGACCTACGAGCAGTACTTC	CASSVGGGPTYEQYF
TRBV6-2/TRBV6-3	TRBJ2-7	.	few	TGTGCCAGCAGTTTCTCAGGGTCCTACGAGCAGTACTTC	CASSFSGSYEQYF
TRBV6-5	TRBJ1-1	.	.	TGTGCCAGCAGTTACTTTCGGGATAGGGGCACTGAAGCTTTCTTT	CASSYFRDRGTEAFF
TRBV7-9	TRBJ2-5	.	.	TGTGCCAGCAGCCCAGATGAGCCTCGCGAGACCCAGTACTTC	CASSPDEPRETQYF
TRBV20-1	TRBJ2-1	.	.	TGCAGTGCTGGATACAATGAGCAGTTCTTC	CSAGYNEQFF
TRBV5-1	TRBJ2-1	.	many	TGCGCCAGCAGCCGGGGCAGCAACTACAATGAGCAGTTCTTC	CASSRGSNYNEQFF
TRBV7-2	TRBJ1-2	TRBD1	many	TGTGCCAGCAGCTCACGACAGGGCTTCTATGGCTACACCTTC	CASSSRQGFYGYTF
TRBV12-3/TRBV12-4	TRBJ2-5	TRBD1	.	TGTGCCAGCAGTTCGGGACAGACAGGGACCCAGTACTTC	CASSSGQTGTQYF
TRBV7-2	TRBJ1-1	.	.	TGTGCCAGCAGCTTAGCCAGCATGAACACTGAAGCTTTCTTT	CASSLASMNTEAFF
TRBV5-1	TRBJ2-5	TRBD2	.	TGCGCCAGCAGCTGGAGCGGGGGGGTGCAAGAGACCCAGTACTTC	CASSWSGGVQETQYF
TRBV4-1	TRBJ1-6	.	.	TGCGCCAGCAGCCAAGATCGGGGAGGCGTAAATTCACCCCTCCACTTT	CASSQDRGGVNSPLHF
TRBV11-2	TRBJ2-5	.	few	TGTGCCAGCAGCTTAGGGCAGGGCCGAGAGACCCAGTACTTC	CASSLGQGRETQYF
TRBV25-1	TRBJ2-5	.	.	TGTGCCAGCAGTGAAGGCAGGGGACGCCAAGAGACCCAGTACTTC	CASSEGRGRQETQYF
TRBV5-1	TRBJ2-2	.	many	TGCGCCAGCAGTTTACTGGTGAACACCGGGGAGCTGTTTTTT	CASSLLVNTGELFF
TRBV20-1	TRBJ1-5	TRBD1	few	TGCAGTGCTGGGACAGACCTCAATCAGCCCCAGCATTTT	CSAGTDLNQPQHF
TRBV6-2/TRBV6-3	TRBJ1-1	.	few	TGTGCCAGCAGTTACTTAGCAGGGATTTGGACTGAAGCTTTCTTT	CASSYLAGIWTEAFF
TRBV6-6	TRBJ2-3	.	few	TGTGCCAGCAGTTACCCGTGGGGGGGGCGGACAGATACGCAGTATTTT	CASSYPWGGRTDTQYF
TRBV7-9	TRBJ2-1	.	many	TGTGCCAGCAGCTTAAAACTAGCAGACGATGATGAGCAGTTCTTC	CASSLKLADDDEQFF
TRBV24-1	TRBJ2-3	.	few	TGTGCCACCAGTGACGCTAGGGTTCTGGCAGATACGCAGTATTTT	CATSDARVLADTQYF
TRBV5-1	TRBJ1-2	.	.	TGCGCCAGCAGCCCAGAAGGACAGCATTATGGCTACACCTTC	CASSPEGQHYGYTF
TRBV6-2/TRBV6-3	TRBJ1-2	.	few	TGTGCCAGCAGTACGAGGACGGGACATTATGGCTACACCTTC	CASSTRTGHYGYTF
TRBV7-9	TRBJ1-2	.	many	TGTGCCAGCAGTTTGGACGGCTTCGGTGGCTACACCTTC	CASSLDGFGGYTF
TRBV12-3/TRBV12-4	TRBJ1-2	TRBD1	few	TGTGCCAGCAGTCGTGTCCCGGACAGGGGGCCCTACACCTTC	CASSRVPDRGPYTF
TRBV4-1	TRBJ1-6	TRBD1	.	TGCGCCAGCAGCCAAGATGGGACAGGCCAACCCCTCCACTTT	CASSQDGTGQPLHF
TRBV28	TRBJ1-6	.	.	TGTGCCAGCAGTCTCGACAGGCCCGGCAATTCACCCCTCCACTTT	CASSLDRPGNSPLHF
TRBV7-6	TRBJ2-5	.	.	TGTGCCAGCAGCTTAGAGATGGGCCAAGAGACCCAGTACTTC	CASSLEMGQETQYF
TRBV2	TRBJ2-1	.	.	TGTGCCAGCACCCGGATAGGGACGGCGGGCTACAATGAGCAGTTCTTC	CASTRIGTAGYNEQFF
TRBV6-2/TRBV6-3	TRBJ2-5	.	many	TGTGCCAGCAGTCAAGGCGGGGCTGGCGAGACCCAGTACTTC	CASSQGGAGETQYF
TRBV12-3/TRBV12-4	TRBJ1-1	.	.	TGTGCAAGCAGCAACGGGTCCTTTTTGAACACTGAAGCTTTCTTT	CASSNGSFLNTEAFF
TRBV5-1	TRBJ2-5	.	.	TGCGCCAGCAGCTCCGGTTCCCTAGGGGAGACCCAGTACTTC	CASSSGSLGETQYF
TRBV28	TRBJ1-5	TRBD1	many	TGTGCCAGCAGTTCTCCGGGACAGGTGGTCCTCAATCAGCCCCAGCATTTT	CASSSPGQVVLNQPQHF
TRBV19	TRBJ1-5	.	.	TGTGCCAGTAGTTCGGACAGTGCCTATCAGCCCCAGCATTTT	CASSSDSAYQPQHF
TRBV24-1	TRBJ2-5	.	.	TGTGCCACCAGTGATTCGAGAGGTCTCCAAGAGACCCAGTACTTC	CATSDSRGLQETQYF
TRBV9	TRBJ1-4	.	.	TGTGCCAGCAGCGACGGGACTAATGAAAAACTGTTTTTT	CASSDGTNEKLFF
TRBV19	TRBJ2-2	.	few	TGTGCCAGCCGGGCTTGGTGGGGGAACACCGGGGAGCTGTTTTTT	CASRAWWGNTGELFF
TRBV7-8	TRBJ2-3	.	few	TGTGCCAGCAGCCCCCCGAATTCAGATACGCAGTATTTT	CASSPPNSDTQYF
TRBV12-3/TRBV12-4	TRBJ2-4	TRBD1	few	TGTGCCAGCAGTTTGGGACAGGGGGGGATTCAGTACTTC	CASSLGQGGIQYF
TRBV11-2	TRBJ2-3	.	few	TGTGCCAGCAGCCCAGGGATTTCGGATACGCAGTATTTT	CASSPGISDTQYF
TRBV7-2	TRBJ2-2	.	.	TGTGCCAGCAGCTCCTACATCCTGGGCGGGGAGCTGTTTTTT	CASSSYILGGELFF
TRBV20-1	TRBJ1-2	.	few	TGCAGTGCTAGAGGAGGTAGATCTGGCTACACCTTC	CSARGGRSGYTF
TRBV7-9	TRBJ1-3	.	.	TGTGCCAGCAGCTTAGTGCAGACGTCCCGTATAAGCTCTGGAAACACCATATATTTT	CASSLVQTSRISSGNTIYF
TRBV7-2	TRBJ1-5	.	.	TGTGCCAGCAGCACGTATCAGGGATATCAGCCCCAGCATTTT	CASSTYQGYQPQHF
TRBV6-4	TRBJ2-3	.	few	TGTGCCAGCAGTGTCCGCGCGAGCACAGATACGCAGTATTTT	CASSVRASTDTQYF
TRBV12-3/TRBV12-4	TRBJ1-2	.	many	TGTGCCAGCAGTAGCGGTAGGGCCCGCGGCTACACCTTC	CASSSGRARGYTF
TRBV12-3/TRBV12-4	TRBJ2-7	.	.	TGTGCCAGCAGTCGCGGTGGTTGGAACTACGAGCAGTACTTC	CASSRGGWNYEQYF
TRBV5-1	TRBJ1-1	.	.	TGCGCCAGCAGCTCAAGAGGGGCGGTCACTGAAGCTTTCTTT	CASSSRGAVTEAFF
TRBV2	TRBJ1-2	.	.	TGTGCCAGCTACCAGGACAGTTCGTCGGGGGATGGCTACACCTTC	CASYQDSSSGDGYTF
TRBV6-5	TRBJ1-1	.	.	TGTGCCAGCAGAGGGGGGGCGGGGACTGAAGCTTTCTTT	CASRGGAGTEAFF
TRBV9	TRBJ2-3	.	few	TGTGCCAGCAGCCCCCGGCCTAGGAGGGATACGCAGTATTTT	CASSPRPRRDTQYF
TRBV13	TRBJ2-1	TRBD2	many	TGTGCCAGCAGCTTAGGCTTAGGGACTAGCGGGGACAATGAGCAGTTCTTC	CASSLGLGTSGDNEQFF
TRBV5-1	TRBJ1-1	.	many	TGCGCCAGCAGCGCCTCAGGGAATATGGCTTTCTTT	CASSASGNMAFF